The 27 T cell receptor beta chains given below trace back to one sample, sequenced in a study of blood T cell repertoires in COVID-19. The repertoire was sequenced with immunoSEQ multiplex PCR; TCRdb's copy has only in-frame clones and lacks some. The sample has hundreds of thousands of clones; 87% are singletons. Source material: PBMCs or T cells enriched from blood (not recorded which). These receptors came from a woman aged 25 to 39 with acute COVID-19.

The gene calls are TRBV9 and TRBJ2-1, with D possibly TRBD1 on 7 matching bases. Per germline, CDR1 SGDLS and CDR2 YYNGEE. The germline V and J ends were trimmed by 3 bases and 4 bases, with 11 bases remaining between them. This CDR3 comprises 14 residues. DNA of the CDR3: TGTGCCAGCAGCGCAGGGGGACTGTACAATGAGCAGTTCTTC. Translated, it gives CASSAGGLYNEQFF.

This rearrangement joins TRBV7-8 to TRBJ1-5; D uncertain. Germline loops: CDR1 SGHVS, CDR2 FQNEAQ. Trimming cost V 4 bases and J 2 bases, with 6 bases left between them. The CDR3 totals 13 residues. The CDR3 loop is CASSSEGNQPQHF. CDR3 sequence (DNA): TGTGCCAGCAGCTCAGAGGGCAATCAGCCCCAGCATTTT.

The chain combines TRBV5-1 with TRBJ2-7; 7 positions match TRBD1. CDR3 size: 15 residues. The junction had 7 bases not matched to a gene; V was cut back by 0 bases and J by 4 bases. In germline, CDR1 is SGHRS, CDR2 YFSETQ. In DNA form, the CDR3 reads TGCGCCAGCAGCTTGGGCGCAGGGGGTTATTACGAGCAGTACTTC. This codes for CASSLGAGGYYEQYF.

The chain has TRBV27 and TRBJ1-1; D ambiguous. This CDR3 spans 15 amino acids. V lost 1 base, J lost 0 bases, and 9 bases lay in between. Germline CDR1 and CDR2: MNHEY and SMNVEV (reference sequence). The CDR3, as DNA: TGTGCCAGCAGTTTATTTCCGGTGATGAACACTGAAGCTTTCTTT. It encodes CASSLFPVMNTEAFF.

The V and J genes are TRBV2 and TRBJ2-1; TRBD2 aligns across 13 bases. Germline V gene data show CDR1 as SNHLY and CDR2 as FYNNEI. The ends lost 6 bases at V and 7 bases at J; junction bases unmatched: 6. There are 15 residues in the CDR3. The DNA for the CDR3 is TGTGCCAGCAGCTCGGGACTAGCGGGGATTAATGAGCAGTTCTTC. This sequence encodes CASSSGLAGINEQFF.

The CDR3 DNA sequence: TGTGCCAGCAGAATTTACGGGGGACTCTCCTACGAGCAGTACTTC. The encoded protein is CASRIYGGLSYEQYF. J is TRBJ2-7 and V is TRBV27; possible D gene TRBD2, 6 bases. Between the trimmed V and J ends, which lost 6 bases and 0 bases, there was a span of 15 bases. Germline V CDR1 and CDR2: MNHEY, SMNVEV (reference sequence). The length of the CDR3 is 15 residues.

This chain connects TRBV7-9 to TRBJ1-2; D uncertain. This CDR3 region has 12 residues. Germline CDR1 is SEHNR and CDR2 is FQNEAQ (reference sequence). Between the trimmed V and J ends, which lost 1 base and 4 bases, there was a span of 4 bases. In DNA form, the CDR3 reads TGTGCCAGCAGCTTAGATCGCTATGGCTACACCTTC. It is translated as CASSLDRYGYTF.

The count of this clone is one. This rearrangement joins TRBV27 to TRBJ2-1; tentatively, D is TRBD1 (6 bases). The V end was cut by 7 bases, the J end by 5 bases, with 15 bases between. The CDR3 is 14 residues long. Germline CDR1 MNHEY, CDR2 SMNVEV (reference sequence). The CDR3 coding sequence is TGTGCCAGCATGGGACAAAATACCAACAATGAGCAGTTCTTC. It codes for CASMGQNTNNEQFF.

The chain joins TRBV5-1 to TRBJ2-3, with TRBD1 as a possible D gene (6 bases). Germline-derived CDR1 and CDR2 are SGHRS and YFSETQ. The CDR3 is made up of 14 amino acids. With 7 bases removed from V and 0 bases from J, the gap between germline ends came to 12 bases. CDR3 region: CASQQGISTDTQYF. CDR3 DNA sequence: TGCGCCAGCCAACAGGGAATTAGCACAGATACGCAGTATTTT.

The CDR3 DNA sequence: TGCGCCAGCAGCCTTGGCGGGATTGGGCCTTACGAGCAGTACTTC. Its protein is CASSLGGIGPYEQYF. The gene calls are TRBV5-1 and TRBJ2-7; tentative D call: TRBD2 (6 bases). Germline CDR1 and CDR2: SGHRS and YFSETQ. CDR3 size: 15 residues. V shed 4 bases and J shed 4 bases, with 18 bases lying between them.

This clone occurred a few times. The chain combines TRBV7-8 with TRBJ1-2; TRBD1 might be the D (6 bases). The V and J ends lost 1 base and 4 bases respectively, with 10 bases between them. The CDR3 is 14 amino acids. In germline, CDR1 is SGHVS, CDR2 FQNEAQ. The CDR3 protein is CASSLEWGLYGYTF. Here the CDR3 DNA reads TGTGCCAGCAGCTTAGAATGGGGGCTCTATGGCTACACCTTC.

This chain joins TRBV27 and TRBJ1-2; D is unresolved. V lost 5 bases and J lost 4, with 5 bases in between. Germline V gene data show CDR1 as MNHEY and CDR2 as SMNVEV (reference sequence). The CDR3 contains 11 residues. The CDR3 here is CASSDSYGYTF. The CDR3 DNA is TGTGCCAGCAGTGACTCCTATGGCTACACCTTC.

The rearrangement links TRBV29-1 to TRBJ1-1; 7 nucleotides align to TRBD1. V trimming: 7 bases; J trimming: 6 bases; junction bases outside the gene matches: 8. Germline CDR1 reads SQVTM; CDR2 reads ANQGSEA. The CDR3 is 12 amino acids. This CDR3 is CSANLQGAEAFF. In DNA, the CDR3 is TGCAGCGCCAACCTGCAGGGGGCTGAAGCTTTCTTT.

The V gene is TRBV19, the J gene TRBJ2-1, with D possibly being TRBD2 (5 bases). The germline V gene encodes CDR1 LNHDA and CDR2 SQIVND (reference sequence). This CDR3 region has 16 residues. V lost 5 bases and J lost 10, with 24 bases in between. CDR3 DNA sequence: TGTGCCAGTAGTCAAGGGTCTCGACCCCTAAGGAGGGAGCAGTTCTTC. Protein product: CASSQGSRPLRREQFF.

The CDR3 DNA follows: TGTGCCAGCAGCTCGGGCAGGGGGCGACCTGAAGCTTTCTTT. It translates to CASSSGRGRPEAFF. The genes are TRBV5-5 and TRBJ1-1; 8 bases match TRBD1. Trimming removed 3 bases from V and 6 bases from J; junction bases left unmatched: 7. Germline loops: CDR1 SGHKS, CDR2 YYEKEE (reference sequence). The CDR3 runs 14 residues.

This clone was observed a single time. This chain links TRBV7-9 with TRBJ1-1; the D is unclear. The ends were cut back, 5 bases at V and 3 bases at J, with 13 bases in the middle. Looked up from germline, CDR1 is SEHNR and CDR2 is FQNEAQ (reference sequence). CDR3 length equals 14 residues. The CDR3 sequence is CASSPTTGDTEAFF. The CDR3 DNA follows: TGTGCCAGCAGCCCGACCACTGGAGACACTGAAGCTTTCTTT. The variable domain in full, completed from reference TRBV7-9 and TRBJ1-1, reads DTGVSQNPRHKITKRGQNVTFRCDPISEHNRLYWYRQTLGQGPEFLTYFQNEAQLEKSRLLSDRFSAERPKGSFSTLEIQRTEQGDSAMYLCASSPTTGDTEAFFGQGTRLTVV.

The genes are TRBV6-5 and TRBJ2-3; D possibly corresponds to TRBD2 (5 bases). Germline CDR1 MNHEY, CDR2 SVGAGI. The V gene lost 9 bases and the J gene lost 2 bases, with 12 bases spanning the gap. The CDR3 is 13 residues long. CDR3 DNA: TGTGCCAGTGGGAGAGGCCCCACAGATACGCAGTATTTT. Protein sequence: CASGRGPTDTQYF.

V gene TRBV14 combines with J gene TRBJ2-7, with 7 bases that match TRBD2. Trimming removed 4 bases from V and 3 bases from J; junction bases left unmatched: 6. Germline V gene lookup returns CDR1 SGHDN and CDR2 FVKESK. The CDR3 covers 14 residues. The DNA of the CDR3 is TGTGCCAGCAGCCCGGCTAGCGGATACTACGAGCAGTACTTC. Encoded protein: CASSPASGYYEQYF.

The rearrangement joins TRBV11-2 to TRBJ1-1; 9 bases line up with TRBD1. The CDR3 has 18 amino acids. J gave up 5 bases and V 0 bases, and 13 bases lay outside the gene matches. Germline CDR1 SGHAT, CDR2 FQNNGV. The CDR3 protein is CASSLDRGQGIDKTEAFF. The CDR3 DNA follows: TGTGCCAGCAGCTTAGATCGGGGACAGGGAATAGATAAGACTGAAGCTTTCTTT.

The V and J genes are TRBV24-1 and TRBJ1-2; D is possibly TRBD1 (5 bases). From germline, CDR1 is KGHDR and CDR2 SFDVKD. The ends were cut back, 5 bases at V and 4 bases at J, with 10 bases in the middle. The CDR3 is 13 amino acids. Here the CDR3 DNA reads TGTGCCACCAGTGTGGGGCCCGGCTATGGCTACACCTTC. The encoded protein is CATSVGPGYGYTF.

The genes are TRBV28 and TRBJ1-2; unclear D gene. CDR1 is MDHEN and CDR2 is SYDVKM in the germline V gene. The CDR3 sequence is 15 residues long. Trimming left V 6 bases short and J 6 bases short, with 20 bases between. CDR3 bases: TGTGCCAGCAGCTCTATCGTTGGCGGTCGGGATGGCTACACCTTC. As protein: CASSSIVGGRDGYTF.

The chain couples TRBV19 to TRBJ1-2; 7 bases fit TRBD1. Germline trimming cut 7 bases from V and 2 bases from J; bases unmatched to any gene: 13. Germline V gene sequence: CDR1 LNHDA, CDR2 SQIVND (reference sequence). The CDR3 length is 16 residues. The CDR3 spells CASTSGTATGNYGYTF. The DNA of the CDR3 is TGTGCCAGTACCTCGGGGACAGCTACGGGGAACTATGGCTACACCTTC.

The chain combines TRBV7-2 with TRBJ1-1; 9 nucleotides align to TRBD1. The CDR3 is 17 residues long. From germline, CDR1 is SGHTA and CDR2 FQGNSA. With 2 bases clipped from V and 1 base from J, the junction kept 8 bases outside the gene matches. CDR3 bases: TGTGCCAGCAGCTTAATCCCAACGGGACAGGGGAACACTGAAGCTTTCTTT. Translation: CASSLIPTGQGNTEAFF.

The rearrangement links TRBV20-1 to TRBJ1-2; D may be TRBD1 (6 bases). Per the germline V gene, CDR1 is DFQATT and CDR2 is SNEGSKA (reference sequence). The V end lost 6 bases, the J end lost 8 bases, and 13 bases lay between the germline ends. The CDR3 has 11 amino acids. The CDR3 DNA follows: TGCAGTGCCGACAGGTCGGGGGGCTACACCTTC. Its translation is CSADRSGGYTF.

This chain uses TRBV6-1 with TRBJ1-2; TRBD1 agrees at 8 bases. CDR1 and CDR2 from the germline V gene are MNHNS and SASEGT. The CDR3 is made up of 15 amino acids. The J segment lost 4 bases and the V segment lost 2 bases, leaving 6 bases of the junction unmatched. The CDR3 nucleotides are TGTGCCAGCAGTGAAAGGGGAGACAGGGGCTATGGCTACACCTTC. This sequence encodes CASSERGDRGYGYTF.

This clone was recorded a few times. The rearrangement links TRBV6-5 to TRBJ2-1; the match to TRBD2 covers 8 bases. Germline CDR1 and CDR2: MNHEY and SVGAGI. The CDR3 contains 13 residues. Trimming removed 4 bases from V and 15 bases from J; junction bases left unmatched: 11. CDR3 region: CASSSSSGSSGFF. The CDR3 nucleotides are TGTGCCAGCAGTTCGTCTAGCGGGTCTTCGGGGTTCTTC.

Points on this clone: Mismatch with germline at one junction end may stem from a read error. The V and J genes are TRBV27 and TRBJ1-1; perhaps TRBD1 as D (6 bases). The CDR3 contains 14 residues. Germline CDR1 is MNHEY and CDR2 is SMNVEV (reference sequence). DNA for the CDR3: TGTGCCCGCAGGGGAGGGAAGGGTCCCACTGAAGCTTTCTTT. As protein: CARRGGKGPTEAFF.